This TCR beta chain was observed in a study of Ad26.COV2.S vaccination and SARS-CoV-2 variants. Study details: Once, or twice with 56 days between doses, Ad26.COV2.S was given intramuscularly. Study conclusions and caveats: With respect to non-spike TCR breadth, vaccine and placebo recipients were similar. Ad26.COV2.S recipients had broader spike-specific TCRs (P = 0.0014).

Treatment denoted: about 20 received Ad26.COV2.S at low or high dose, single or two shots; about 5 received placebo; per-sample allocation not given. Material that was analyzed had been drawn on day 63 after the first vaccine or placebo injection. A remark on this clone: Its target is unknown.

Using immunoSEQ multiplex PCR, the repertoire was profiled, and TCRdb retains in-frame clones only, with some absent. This sample has roughly 500,000 clones; around 88% occur once, and the top ten carry roughly 13%. The CDR3 is 15 amino acids. After removal of 0 bases from V and 5 bases from J, the junction contained 3 bases not matched to a gene. Germline V gene lookup returns CDR1 SEHNR and CDR2 FQNEAQ (reference sequence). The material was peripheral blood, obtained in a trial of Ad26.COV2.S vaccine versus placebo. This chain joins TRBV7-9 and TRBJ2-1; TRBD2 aligns across 8 bases. The receptor's source is a person between 18 and 65 years old who received the Ad26.COV2.S COVID-19 vaccine or a placebo. DNA of the CDR3: TGTGCCAGCAGCTTAGCTAGCGGGGCGAACAATGAGCAGTTCTTC. Its protein is CASSLASGANNEQFF.